This T cell receptor (beta chain) is from a study of blood T cell repertoires in COVID-19. Study-level background: The origin of the acute and convalescent COVID-19 samples was the United States, Italy and Spain. PBMCs, B-cell-depleted T cells, or T cells were the source of the cDNA or gDNA that made up the material.

The CDR3 spans 16 residues. The V gene's germline CDR1 is SGHRS and CDR2 YFSETQ. V lost 4 bases to trimming and J lost 5 bases; unmatched junction nucleotides: 13. In the original workflow: Amplification with reference gene primers provided the estimates of nucleated cell counts. Assay used: immunoSEQ multiplex PCR; TCRdb lists only in-frame clones, some missing. The V and J calls and clone size come from that table; D and trimming were worked out from the DNA. The sample includes hundreds of thousands of clones, around 82% of them seen just once. V is TRBV5-1 and J is TRBJ2-3; TRBD2 aligns across 7 bases. Material: peripheral blood. The TCR comes from an elderly man with acute or convalescent COVID-19. DNA of the CDR3: TGCGCCAGCAGCCGGGACTACTCCCCTCGGGGAGATACGCAGTATTTT. Translating gives CASSRDYSPRGDTQYF.